The 25 T cell receptor beta chains below all came from one sample that was sequenced in a study of regulatory T cells in long-lasting Graves disease. The time point denotes: newly diagnosed GD, antithyroid drugs for less than 3 months. Construction of the TCR library relied on RNA isolated from PBMCs. Construction of TCR beta libraries relied on iRepertoire HTBI primers and on Arm-PCR targeting CDR3 regions. TCRdb re-derived calls from the multiplex PCR reads in MiXCR, one entry per CDR3 protein. The sample shows a few hundred thousand distinct CDR3 sequences, 15% to 20% of them seen only once. The data also belong to a second study, concerning T cells in Graves' hyperthyroidism and ophthalmopathy.

The sequencing here drew on peripheral blood mononuclear cells (PBMCs), taken at new diagnosis, from a patient treated with antithyroid drugs. These receptors were collected from a woman aged 18-30 years with Graves disease.

Ten or more counts support this clonotype. The gene calls are TRBV28 and TRBJ2-7; no clear D. This CDR3 is 15 amino acids long. The germline V gene has CDR1 MDHEN and CDR2 SYDVKM. V lost 4 bases to trimming and J lost 4 bases, with 17 bases between them. CDR3 sequence (DNA): TGTGCCAGCAGTTCTTCCGGCGACCTCGGGTACGAGCAGTACTTC. It codes for CASSSSGDLGYEQYF.

The rearrangement uses TRBV20-1 and TRBJ2-5; D is ambiguous. The CDR3 spans 10 residues. Germline CDR1 DFQATT, CDR2 SNEGSKA (reference sequence). CDR3 DNA: TGCAGCGTATCCCAAGAGACCCAGTACTTC. Translated, it gives CSVSQETQYF.

This clonotype was observed at least ten times. The rearrangement uses TRBV30 and TRBJ1-1; TRBD1 is a possible D gene (5 bases). The germline gives CDR1 GTSNPN, CDR2 SVGIG (reference sequence). CDR3 length: 12 amino acids. Trimming pared 8 bases from V and 6 bases from J, leaving 16 bases between. CDR3 loop: CALVRGRAEAFF. As DNA, the CDR3 is TGTGCCCTAGTAAGGGGAAGGGCTGAAGCTTTCTTT.

Details on this clonotype: This may be a read error: a much more frequent sequence differs by one nucleotide. The rearrangement uses TRBV7-9 and TRBJ2-1; the D gene is possibly TRBD1 (6 bases). Germline loops: CDR1 SEHNR, CDR2 FQNEAQ (reference sequence). This CDR3 is 16 amino acids long. Trimming left V 8 bases short and J 5 bases short, with 22 bases between. Here the CDR3 reads CASGARQATINNEQFF. The DNA for the CDR3 is TGTGCCAGCGGCGCAAGACAGGCTACAATCAACAATGAGCAGTTCTTC.

V gene TRBV12-3 or TRBV12-4 combines with J gene TRBJ1-5; D ambiguous. This CDR3 spans 15 amino acids. Between the trimmed V and J ends, which lost 6 bases and 2 bases, there was a span of 14 bases. CDR3 region: CASRGSGRGNQPQHF. The DNA of the CDR3 is TGTGCCAGCAGGGGGTCAGGTCGGGGCAATCAGCCCCAGCATTTT.

There are a few counts of this clonotype. The junction does not match germline at one end; this may be a read error. The chain has TRBV12-3 or TRBV12-4 and TRBJ1-2; the match to TRBD1 covers 8 bases. There are 13 residues in the CDR3. CDR3 loop: CASSPGGQGNPLF. In DNA, the CDR3 is TGTGCCAGCAGCCCCGGAGGACAGGGAAACCCCCTCTTC.

This clonotype was recorded at least ten times. The chain joins TRBV20-1 to TRBJ2-7; D uncertain. The CDR3 has 12 residues. Germline CDR1 DFQATT, CDR2 SNEGSKA (reference sequence). Trimming left V 4 bases short and J 1 base short, with 8 bases between. Here the CDR3 DNA reads TGCAGTGCTAAGAAGGAATCCTACGAGCAGTACTTC. Amino acids: CSAKKESYEQYF.

On this clonotype itself: This likely reflects a read error, since a far larger clone is one base away. The chain recombines TRBV11-2 with TRBJ2-1; 10 bases line up with TRBD1. CDR3 size: 14 residues. Germline CDR1 SGHAT, CDR2 FQNNGV. V was clipped by 1 base and J by 10 bases; unmatched bases: 4. The CDR3, as DNA: TGTGCCAGCAGCTTAGGGGACAGGGGAGGCGAGCAGTTCTTC. Translation: CASSLGDRGGEQFF.

Ten or more counts support this clonotype. This rearrangement joins TRBV3-1 to TRBJ2-3; D unresolved. This CDR3 is built from 16 residues. Germline CDR1 reads LGHDT; CDR2 reads YNNKEL (reference sequence). The V gene lost 4 bases and the J gene lost 2 bases, with 16 bases spanning the gap. The CDR3 is CASSPEAMIPTDTQYF. For the CDR3, the DNA is TGTGCCAGCAGCCCTGAGGCAATGATCCCCACAGATACGCAGTATTTT.

This clonotype was counted only a few times. J is TRBJ2-4 and V is TRBV5-1; no firm D call. V was cut by 0 bases and J by 6 bases, with 7 bases left in between. From germline, CDR1 is SGHRS and CDR2 YFSETQ. This CDR3 region has 13 residues. The CDR3 region is CASSLGVGNIQYF. In nucleotides, the CDR3 is TGCGCCAGCAGCTTGGGGGTAGGAAACATTCAGTACTTC.

Ten or more counts support this clonotype. The gene calls are TRBV27 and TRBJ1-1, with TRBD1 as a possible D gene (6 bases). The CDR3 consists of 11 residues. CDR1 and CDR2 (germline): MNHEY, SMNVEV (reference sequence). The ends were cut back, 6 bases at V and 6 bases at J, with 8 bases in the middle. As DNA, the CDR3 is TGTGCCAGCAGCAGGGGTCCTGAAGCTTTCTTT. It translates to CASSRGPEAFF.

This clonotype was detected ten times or more. CDR3 nucleotides: TGTGCCAGCAGCGTACCCCAGCCTCCGTACGAGCAGTACTTC. Protein: CASSVPQPPYEQYF. This chain links TRBV2 with TRBJ2-7; D not resolved. Germline loops: CDR1 SNHLY, CDR2 FYNNEI. CDR3 length: 14 residues. V was cut by 6 bases and J by 4 bases, with 16 bases left in between.

This clonotype has ten or more counts. V usage is TRBV11-2 and J usage is TRBJ1-4; D is perhaps TRBD1 (6 bases). Germline CDR1 SGHAT, CDR2 FQNNGV. Trimming removed 5 bases at V and 5 bases at J, with 12 bases between. The CDR3 is 14 amino acids. CDR3 region: CASSTGTLNEKLFF. For the CDR3, the DNA is TGTGCCAGCAGCACAGGGACGTTGAATGAAAAACTGTTTTTT.

This clonotype was counted many times. This chain joins TRBV2 and TRBJ1-2; 7 nucleotides agree with TRBD1. V trimming: 7 bases; J trimming: 8 bases; junction bases outside the gene matches: 7. This CDR3 region has 12 residues. The V gene's germline CDR1 is SNHLY and CDR2 FYNNEI. CDR3 DNA sequence: TGTGCCAGCACCACAGGGGTCTTAGGCTACACCTTC. It codes for CASTTGVLGYTF.

The chain uses TRBV10-3 and TRBJ1-2, with TRBD1 matching 8 bases. The CDR3 has 15 amino acids. Germline trimming cut 6 bases from V and 4 bases from J; bases unmatched to any gene: 10. From germline, CDR1 is ENHRY and CDR2 SYGVKD. The CDR3, as DNA: TGTGCCATCAGCACTCCGGGACAGGAAATCTATGGCTACACCTTC. As protein: CAISTPGQEIYGYTF.

This clonotype was recorded a few times. This chain uses TRBV20-1 with TRBJ1-5; tentatively, D is TRBD1 (6 bases). Germline lookup yields CDR1 DFQATT and CDR2 SNEGSKA (reference sequence). V was shortened by 5 bases and J by 0 bases, with 11 bases between the two germline ends. This CDR3 has 14 amino acids. The DNA of the CDR3 is TGCAGTGCTCCGGGGGACACTAGCAATCAGCCCCAGCATTTT. Translating gives CSAPGDTSNQPQHF.

The table lists this clonotype with many counts. This rearrangement joins TRBV30 to TRBJ1-2; D is perhaps TRBD1 (6 bases). V lost 0 bases and J 6 bases, leaving 11 bases between the germline ends. From germline, CDR1 is GTSNPN and CDR2 SVGIG (reference sequence). The CDR3 covers 13 residues. The CDR3 reads CAWSVLGTNGYTF. The CDR3 bases are TGTGCCTGGAGTGTACTAGGGACAAATGGCTACACCTTC. The full variable domain, rest sourced from reference TRBV30 and TRBJ1-2, is SQTIHQWPATLVQPVGSPLSLECTVEGTSNPNLYWYRQAAGRGLQLLFYSVGIGQISSEVPQNLSASRPQDRQFILSSKKLLLSDSGFYLCAWSVLGTNGYTFGSGTRLTVV.

There are a few counts of this clonotype. This rearrangement joins TRBV19 to TRBJ2-1; 13 positions match TRBD2. CDR3 length: 15 amino acids. V dropped 3 bases and J dropped 9; count of bases not matched to a gene: 5. CDR1 LNHDA and CDR2 SQIVND come from the germline V gene (reference sequence). The CDR3 protein is CASSITSGRASEQFF. DNA of the CDR3: TGTGCCAGTAGTATCACTAGCGGGAGGGCCTCTGAGCAGTTCTTC.

This clonotype was found many times. The V call is TRBV2, the J call TRBJ1-6, with TRBD1 identical over 8 bases. CDR1 and CDR2 from the germline V gene are SNHLY and FYNNEI. V lost 5 bases to trimming and J lost 6 bases; unmatched junction nucleotides: 3. The CDR3 sequence is 14 residues long. The CDR3, as DNA: TGTGCCAGCAGTTGGGACAGGCTTAATTCACCCCTCCACTTT. Protein product: CASSWDRLNSPLHF.

This clonotype turned up a few times. The V call is TRBV5-1, the J call TRBJ1-6, with TRBD1 identical over 9 bases. This CDR3 has 15 amino acids. The germline gives CDR1 SGHRS, CDR2 YFSETQ. V gave up 0 bases and J gave up 8 bases; unmatched junction bases: 3. DNA of the CDR3: TGCGCCAGCAGCTTGGGACAGGGGGAACATTCACCCCTCCACTTT. Translated, it gives CASSLGQGEHSPLHF.

Ten or more counts support this clonotype. The chain has TRBV2 and TRBJ2-7; 7 nucleotides agree with TRBD1. Germline CDR1 and CDR2: SNHLY and FYNNEI. The CDR3 spans 14 residues. Germline trimming cut 7 bases from V and 0 bases from J; bases unmatched to any gene: 6. The CDR3 sequence is CASTGTDSSYEQYF. CDR3 nucleotides: TGTGCCAGCACCGGGACAGATAGCTCCTACGAGCAGTACTTC.

This clonotype was counted many times. This chain connects TRBV12-3 or TRBV12-4 to TRBJ2-7, with a possible D match to TRBD2 (5 bases). This CDR3 has 14 amino acids. The V end lost 1 base, the J end lost 3 bases, and 10 bases lay between the germline ends. DNA of the CDR3: TGTGCCAGCAGTTTAGATCCGGGGAGCTACGAGCAGTACTTC. Protein sequence: CASSLDPGSYEQYF.

This clonotype has a handful of counts. Compared with germline, one end of the junction differs, possibly owing to a read error. The chain employs TRBV2 and TRBJ2-7; 7 bases are a match to TRBD1. The CDR3 consists of 14 residues. CDR1 is SNHLY, CDR2 FYNNEI, per germline. The CDR3 nucleotides are TGTGCCGGCAGTGTGACAGGGAGCTCCTACGAGCAGTACTTC. As protein: CAGSVTGSSYEQYF.

This clonotype occurred a few times. CDR3 sequence (DNA): TGTGCCAGCTTAGCGGGAGGGCTTGGGGTCGGGGAGCTGTTTTTT. Translating it yields CASLAGGLGVGELFF. This chain uses TRBV28 with TRBJ2-2, with TRBD2 matching 11 bases. This CDR3 contains 15 residues. V gave up 8 bases and J gave up 7 bases; unmatched junction bases: 9. Germline assignment: CDR1 MDHEN and CDR2 SYDVKM.

Ten or more counts support this clonotype. The chain uses TRBV20-1 and TRBJ2-7; the D gene is possibly TRBD2 (6 bases). The CDR3 runs 12 residues. V shed 0 bases and J shed 7 bases, with 10 bases lying between them. Per the germline V gene, CDR1 is DFQATT and CDR2 is SNEGSKA (reference sequence). CDR3 sequence: CSARDLAGEQYF. CDR3 nucleotides: TGCAGTGCTAGAGATCTTGCGGGGGAGCAGTACTTC.